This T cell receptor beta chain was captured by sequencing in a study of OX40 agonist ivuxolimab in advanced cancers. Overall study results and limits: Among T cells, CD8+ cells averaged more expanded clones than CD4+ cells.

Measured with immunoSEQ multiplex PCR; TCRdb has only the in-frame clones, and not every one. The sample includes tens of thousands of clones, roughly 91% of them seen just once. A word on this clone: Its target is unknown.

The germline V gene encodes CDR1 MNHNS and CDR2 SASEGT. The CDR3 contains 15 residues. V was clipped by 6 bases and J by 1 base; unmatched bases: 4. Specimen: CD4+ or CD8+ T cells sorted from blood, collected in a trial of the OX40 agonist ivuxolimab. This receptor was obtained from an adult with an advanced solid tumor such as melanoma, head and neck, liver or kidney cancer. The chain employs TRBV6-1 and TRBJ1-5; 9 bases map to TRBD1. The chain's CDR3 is CASRGDRASNQPQHF. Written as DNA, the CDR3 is TGTGCCAGCAGGGGGGACAGGGCGAGCAATCAGCCCCAGCATTTT.